This T cell receptor (beta chain) was found in a study of molecular identifiers for immune sequencing clone quantification. Study information: In the replicates, RNA derived from around 20,000 or 100,000 naive CD8 cells was divided into five parts, and four were sequenced.

TCRdb redid the calling of the PCR reads with MiXCR, one entry per CDR3 protein. The profile shows about 640,000 distinct CDR3 sequences, approximately 20% of them singletons. In the sort, naive CD8 T cells were defined as CD8+CD4-CCR7+CD45RA+. Many counts were recorded for this clonotype. What it binds is unknown. Overall study findings and caveats: Detectable among roughly 1 million naive cells, according to reports, was Jurkat TCR RNA spiked in from one cell. Should identical TCR molecules share a barcode, the sizes of highly expanded clones could be underestimated.

In germline, CDR1 is MNHEY, CDR2 SVGAGI. V lost 11 bases to trimming and J lost 3 bases, with 14 bases between them. The CDR3 length is 13 residues. Sequences were obtained from naive CD8+ T cells from blood, with Jurkat cell RNA spiked in. The subset denotes: FACS-sorted CD8+CD4-CCR7+CD45RA+ naive T cells. The receptor comes from a human donor in good health. Some libraries in this study had Jurkat cell RNA spiked in. V gene TRBV6-5 combines with J gene TRBJ1-5, with D maybe TRBD1 (5 bases). CDR3 protein: CASRGGPNQPQHF. DNA for the CDR3: TGTGCCTCACGCGGGGGTCCCAATCAGCCCCAGCATTTT.